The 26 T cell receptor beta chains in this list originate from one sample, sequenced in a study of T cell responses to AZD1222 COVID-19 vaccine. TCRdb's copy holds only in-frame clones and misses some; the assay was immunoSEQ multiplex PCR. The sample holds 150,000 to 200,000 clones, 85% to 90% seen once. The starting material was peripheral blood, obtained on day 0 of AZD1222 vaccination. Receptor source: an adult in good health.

CDR3 in amino acids: CASSLGPTSLETQYF. In DNA form, the CDR3 reads TGTGCCAGCAGCTTAGGCCCGACCTCCCTGGAGACCCAGTACTTC. The V call is TRBV11-1, the J call TRBJ2-5, with unresolved D. The CDR3 loop spans 15 amino acids. V was trimmed by 1 base and J by 5 bases, leaving 14 bases between them. Germline loops: CDR1 SGHAT, CDR2 FQDESV (reference sequence).

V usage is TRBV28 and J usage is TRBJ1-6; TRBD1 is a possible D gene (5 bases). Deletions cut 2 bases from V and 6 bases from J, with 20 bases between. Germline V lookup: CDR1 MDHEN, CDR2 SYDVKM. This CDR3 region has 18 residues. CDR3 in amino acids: CASSLRDFLDVRNSPLHF. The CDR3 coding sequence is TGTGCCAGCAGTTTACGGGACTTTTTGGACGTTCGTAATTCACCCCTCCACTTT.

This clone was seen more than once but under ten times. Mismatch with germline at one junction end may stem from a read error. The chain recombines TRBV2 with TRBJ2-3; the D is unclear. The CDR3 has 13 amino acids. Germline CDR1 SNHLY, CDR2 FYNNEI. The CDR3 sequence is CASSRSPALQPTF. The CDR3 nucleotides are TGTGCCAGCAGTCGGAGCCCAGCACTCCAGCCAACCTTT. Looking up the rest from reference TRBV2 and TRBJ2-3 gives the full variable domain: EPEVTQTPSHQVTQMGQEVILRCVPISNHLYFYWYRQILGQKVEFLVSFYNNEISEKSEIFDDQFSVERPDGSNFTLKIRSTKLEDSAMYFCASSRSPALQPTFGPGTRLTVL.

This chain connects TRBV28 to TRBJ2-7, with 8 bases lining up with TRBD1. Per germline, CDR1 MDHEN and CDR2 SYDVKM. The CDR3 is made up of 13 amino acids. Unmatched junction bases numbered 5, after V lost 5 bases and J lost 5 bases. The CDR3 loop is CASSHKTGDEQYF. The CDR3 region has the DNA TGTGCCAGCAGTCACAAGACAGGGGACGAGCAGTACTTC.

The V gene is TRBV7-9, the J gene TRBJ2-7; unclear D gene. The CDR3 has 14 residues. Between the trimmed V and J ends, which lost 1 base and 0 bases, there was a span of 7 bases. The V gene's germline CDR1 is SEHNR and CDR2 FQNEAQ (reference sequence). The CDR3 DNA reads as TGTGCCAGCAGCTTAGATGCGAGCTCCTACGAGCAGTACTTC. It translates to CASSLDASSYEQYF.

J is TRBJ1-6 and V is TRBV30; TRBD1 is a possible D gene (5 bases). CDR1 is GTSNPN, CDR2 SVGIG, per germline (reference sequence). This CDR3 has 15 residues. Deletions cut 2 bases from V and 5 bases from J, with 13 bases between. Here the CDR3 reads CAWSPPGWDNSPLHF. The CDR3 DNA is TGTGCCTGGAGTCCCCCAGGGTGGGATAATTCACCCCTCCACTTT.

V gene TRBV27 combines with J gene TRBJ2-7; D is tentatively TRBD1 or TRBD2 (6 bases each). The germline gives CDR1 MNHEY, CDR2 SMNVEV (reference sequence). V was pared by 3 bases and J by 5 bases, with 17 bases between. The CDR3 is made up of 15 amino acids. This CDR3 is CASSLLAGGTDEQYF. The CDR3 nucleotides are TGTGCCAGCAGTTTGTTGGCCGGGGGCACCGACGAGCAGTACTTC.

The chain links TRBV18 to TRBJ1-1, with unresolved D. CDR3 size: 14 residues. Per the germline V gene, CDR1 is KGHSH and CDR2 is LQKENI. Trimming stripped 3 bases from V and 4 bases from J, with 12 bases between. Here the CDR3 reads CASSPSVGPTEAFF. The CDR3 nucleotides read TGTGCCAGCTCACCGTCTGTGGGCCCCACTGAAGCTTTCTTT.

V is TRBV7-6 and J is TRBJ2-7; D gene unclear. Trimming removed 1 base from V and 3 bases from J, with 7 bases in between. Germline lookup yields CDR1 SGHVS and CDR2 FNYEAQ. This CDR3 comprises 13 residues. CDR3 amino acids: CASSLDLYYEQYF. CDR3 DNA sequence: TGTGCCAGCAGCTTAGATCTTTACTACGAGCAGTACTTC.

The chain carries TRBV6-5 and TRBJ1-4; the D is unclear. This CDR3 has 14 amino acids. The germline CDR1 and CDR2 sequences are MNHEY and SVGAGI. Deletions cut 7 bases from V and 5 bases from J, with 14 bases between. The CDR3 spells CASTTGNPNEKLFF. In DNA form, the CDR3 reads TGTGCCAGCACCACCGGGAACCCAAATGAAAAACTGTTTTTT.

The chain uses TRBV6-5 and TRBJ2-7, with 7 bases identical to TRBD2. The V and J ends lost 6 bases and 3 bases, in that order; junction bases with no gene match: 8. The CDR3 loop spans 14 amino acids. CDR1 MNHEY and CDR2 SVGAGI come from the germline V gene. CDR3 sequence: CASRNPGTNYEQYF. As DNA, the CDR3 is TGTGCCAGCAGGAATCCCGGGACTAACTACGAGCAGTACTTC.

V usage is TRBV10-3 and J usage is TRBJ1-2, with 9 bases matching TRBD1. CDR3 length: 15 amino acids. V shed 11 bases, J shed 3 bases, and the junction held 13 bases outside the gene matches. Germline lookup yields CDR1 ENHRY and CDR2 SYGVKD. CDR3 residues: CAVGDAGQGDYGYTF. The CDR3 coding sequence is TGTGCCGTAGGAGACGCGGGACAGGGCGACTATGGCTACACCTTC.

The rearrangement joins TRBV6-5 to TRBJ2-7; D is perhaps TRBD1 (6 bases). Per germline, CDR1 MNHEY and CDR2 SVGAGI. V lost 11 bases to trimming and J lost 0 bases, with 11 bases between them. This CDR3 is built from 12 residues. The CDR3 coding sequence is TGTGCCTCTCAGGGGCTCTCCTACGAGCAGTACTTC. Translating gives CASQGLSYEQYF.

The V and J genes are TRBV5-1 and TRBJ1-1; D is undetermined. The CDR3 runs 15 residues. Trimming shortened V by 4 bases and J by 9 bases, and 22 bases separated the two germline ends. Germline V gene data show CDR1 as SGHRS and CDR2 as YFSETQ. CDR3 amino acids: CASSPASDGRGQAFF. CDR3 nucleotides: TGCGCCAGCAGCCCAGCGTCAGACGGGCGAGGTCAAGCTTTCTTT.

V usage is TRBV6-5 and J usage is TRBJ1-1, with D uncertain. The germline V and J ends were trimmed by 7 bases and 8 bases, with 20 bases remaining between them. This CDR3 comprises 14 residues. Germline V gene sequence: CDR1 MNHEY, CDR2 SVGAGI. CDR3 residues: CASNQASFGVEAFF. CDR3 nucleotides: TGTGCCAGCAACCAGGCCAGTTTTGGGGTGGAAGCTTTCTTT.

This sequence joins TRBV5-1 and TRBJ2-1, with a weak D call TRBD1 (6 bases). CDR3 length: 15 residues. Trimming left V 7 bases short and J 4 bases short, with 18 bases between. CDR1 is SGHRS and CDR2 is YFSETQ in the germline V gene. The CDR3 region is CASLQSLGAYNEQFF. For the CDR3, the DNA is TGCGCCAGCCTTCAGAGTTTGGGGGCATACAATGAGCAGTTCTTC.

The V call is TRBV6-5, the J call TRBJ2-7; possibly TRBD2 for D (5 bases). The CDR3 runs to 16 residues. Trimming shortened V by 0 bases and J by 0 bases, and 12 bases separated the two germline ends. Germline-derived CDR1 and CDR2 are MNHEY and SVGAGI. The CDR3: CASSYSARRSSYEQYF. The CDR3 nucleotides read TGTGCCAGCAGTTACTCGGCCAGGAGGTCCTCCTACGAGCAGTACTTC.

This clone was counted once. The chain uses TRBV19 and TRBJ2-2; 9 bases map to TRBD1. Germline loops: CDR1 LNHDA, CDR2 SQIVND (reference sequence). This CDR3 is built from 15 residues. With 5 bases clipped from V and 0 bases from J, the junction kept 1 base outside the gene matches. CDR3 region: CASSGDRANTGELFF. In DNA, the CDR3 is TGTGCCAGTAGTGGGGACAGGGCGAACACCGGGGAGCTGTTTTTT.

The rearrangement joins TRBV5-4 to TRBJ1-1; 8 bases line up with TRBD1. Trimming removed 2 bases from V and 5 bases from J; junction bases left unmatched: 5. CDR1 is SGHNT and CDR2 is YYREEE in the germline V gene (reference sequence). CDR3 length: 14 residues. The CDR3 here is CASSFTGGGTEAFF. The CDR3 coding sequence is TGTGCCAGCAGCTTTACAGGGGGGGGGACTGAAGCTTTCTTT.

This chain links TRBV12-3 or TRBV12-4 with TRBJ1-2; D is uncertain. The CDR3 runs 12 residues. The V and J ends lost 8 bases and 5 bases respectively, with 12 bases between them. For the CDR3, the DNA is TGTGCCAGCGGCCAAAACCGGTATGGCTACACCTTC. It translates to CASGQNRYGYTF.

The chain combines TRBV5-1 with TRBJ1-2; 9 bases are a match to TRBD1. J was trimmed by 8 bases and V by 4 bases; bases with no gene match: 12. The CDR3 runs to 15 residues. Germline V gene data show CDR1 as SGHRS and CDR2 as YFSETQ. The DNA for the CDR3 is TGCGCCAGCAGCCGACCGGGACAGGGAGACGAGGGCTACACCTTC. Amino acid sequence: CASSRPGQGDEGYTF.

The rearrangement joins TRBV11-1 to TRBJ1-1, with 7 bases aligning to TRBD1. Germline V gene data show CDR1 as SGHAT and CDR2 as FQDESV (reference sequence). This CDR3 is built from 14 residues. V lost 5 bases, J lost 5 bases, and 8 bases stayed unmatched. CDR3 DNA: TGTGCCAGCAGCCGGGACAGAAGTGGGACTGAAGCTTTCTTT. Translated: CASSRDRSGTEAFF.

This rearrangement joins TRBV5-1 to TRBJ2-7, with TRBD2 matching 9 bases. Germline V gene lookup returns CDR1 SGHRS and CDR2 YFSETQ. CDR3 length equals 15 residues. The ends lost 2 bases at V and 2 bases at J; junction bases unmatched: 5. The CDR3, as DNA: TGCGCCAGCAGCTTAAGCGGGGGGCAGACCTACGAGCAGTACTTC. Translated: CASSLSGGQTYEQYF.

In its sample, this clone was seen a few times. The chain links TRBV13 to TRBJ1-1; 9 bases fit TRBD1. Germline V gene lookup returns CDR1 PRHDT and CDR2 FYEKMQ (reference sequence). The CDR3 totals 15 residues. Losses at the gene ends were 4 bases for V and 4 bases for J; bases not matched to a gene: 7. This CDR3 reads CASSSSGTGTTEAFF. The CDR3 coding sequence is TGTGCCAGCAGCTCCTCGGGGACAGGGACCACTGAAGCTTTCTTT.

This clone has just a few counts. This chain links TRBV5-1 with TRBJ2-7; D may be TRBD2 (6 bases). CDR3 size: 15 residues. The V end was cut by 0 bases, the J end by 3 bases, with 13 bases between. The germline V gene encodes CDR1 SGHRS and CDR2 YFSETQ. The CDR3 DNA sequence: TGCGCCAGCAGCTTGGGCGCTAGCGACCTCTACGAGCAGTACTTC. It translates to CASSLGASDLYEQYF.

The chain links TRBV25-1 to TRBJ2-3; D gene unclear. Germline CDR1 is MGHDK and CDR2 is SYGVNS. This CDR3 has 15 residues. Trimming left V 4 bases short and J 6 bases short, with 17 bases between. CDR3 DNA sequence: TGTGCCAGCAGTGCCCCCCTCCGACTGGGGGATACGCAGTATTTT. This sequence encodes CASSAPLRLGDTQYF.